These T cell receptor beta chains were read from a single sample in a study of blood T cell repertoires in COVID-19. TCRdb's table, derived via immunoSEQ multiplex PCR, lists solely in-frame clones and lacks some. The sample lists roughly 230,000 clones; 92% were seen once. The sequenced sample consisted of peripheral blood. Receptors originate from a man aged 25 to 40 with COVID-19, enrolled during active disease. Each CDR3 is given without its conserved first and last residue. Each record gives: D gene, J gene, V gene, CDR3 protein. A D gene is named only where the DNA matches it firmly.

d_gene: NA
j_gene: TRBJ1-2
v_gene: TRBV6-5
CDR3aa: ASSSTPGLGYT

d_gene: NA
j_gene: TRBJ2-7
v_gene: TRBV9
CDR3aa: ASSVGGTDSYEQY

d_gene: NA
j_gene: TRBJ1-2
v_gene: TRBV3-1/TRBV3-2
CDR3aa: ASSQGRQAGYT

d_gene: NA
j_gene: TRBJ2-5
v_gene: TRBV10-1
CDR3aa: ASSESGGYQETQY

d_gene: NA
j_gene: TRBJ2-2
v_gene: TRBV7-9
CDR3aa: ASSPDKVGNTGELF

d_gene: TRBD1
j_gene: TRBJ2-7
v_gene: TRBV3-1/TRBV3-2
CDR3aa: ASSRSTPGQGAGEQY

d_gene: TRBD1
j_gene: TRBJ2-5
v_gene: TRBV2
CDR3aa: ASRPGTAKETQY

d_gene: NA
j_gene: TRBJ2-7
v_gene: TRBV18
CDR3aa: ASSPRGPPYEQY

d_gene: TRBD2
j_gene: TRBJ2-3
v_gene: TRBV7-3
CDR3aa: ASSLGLVGTDTQY

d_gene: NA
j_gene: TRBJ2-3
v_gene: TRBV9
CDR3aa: ASSAPPGFGTDTQY

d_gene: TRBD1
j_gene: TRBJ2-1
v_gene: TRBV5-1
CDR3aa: ASSPGQGFNEQF

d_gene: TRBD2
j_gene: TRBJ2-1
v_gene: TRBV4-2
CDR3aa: ASSRQVQRGGNEQF

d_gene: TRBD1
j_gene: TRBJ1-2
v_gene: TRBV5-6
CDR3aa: ASSPADRGVNYGYT

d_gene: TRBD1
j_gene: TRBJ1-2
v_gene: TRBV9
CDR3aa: ASSGQTGLGYT

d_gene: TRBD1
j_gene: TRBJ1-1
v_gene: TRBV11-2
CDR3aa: ASSTDRGKDTEAF

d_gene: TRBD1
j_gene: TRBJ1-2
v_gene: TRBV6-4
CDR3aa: ASSRTGIYGYT

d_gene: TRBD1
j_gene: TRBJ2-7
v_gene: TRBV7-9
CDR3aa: ASSSKETGDEQY

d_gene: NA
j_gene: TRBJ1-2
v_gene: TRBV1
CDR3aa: TSSQGQGDGYT

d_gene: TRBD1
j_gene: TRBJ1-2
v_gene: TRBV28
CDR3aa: ASEQGVYGYT

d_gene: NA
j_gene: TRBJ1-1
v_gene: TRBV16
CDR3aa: ASSPRQDLGTEAF

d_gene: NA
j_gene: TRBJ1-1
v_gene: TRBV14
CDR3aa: ASSPRQLSEAF

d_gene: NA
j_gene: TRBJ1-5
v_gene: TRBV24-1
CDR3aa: ATSHGEFMRNQPQH

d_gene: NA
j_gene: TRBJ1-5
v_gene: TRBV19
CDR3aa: ASSTTQGRGNQPQH

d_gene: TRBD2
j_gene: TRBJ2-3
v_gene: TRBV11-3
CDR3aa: ASSPLESGGTDTQY

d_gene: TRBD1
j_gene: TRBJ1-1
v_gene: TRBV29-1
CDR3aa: SVPGQGGEAF

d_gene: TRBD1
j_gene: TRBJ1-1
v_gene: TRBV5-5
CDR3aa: ASSFLRDRGVNTEAF

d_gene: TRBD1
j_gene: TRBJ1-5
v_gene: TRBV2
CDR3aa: ASTKDRSNQPQH

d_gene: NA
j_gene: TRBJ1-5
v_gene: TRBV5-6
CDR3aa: ASSWGGNQPQH

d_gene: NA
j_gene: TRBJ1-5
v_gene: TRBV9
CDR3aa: ASSSTDSNQPQH

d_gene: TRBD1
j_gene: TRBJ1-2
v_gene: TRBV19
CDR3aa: ASSMVAEGQGAPGYT

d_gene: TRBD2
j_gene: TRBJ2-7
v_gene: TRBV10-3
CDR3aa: AISESLRGGSEQY

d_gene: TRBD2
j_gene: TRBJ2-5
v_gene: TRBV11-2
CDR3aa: ASSLVPSGVETQY

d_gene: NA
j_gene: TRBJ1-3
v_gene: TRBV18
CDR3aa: ASSSDNSGNTIY

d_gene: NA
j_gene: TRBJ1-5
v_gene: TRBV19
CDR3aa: ASSITGWTGLGYQPQH

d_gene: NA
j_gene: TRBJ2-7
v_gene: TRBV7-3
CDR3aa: ASSPGHLGEQY

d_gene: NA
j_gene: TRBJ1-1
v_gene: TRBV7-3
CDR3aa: ASSSTGQPGVEAF

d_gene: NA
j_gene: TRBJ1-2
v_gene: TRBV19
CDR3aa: ASSIQGRASRGGYT

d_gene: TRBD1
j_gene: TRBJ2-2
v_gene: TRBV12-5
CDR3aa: ASGLSTGRNDTGELF

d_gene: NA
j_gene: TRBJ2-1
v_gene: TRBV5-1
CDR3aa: ASSQQTSNNEQF

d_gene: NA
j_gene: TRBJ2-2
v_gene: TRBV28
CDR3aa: ASSFEGVGAGELF

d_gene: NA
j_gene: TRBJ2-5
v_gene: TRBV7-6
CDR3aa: ASSPTGGGVGETQY

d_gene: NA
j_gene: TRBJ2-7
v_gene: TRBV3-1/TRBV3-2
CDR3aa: ASSQDHRAYEQY